This T cell receptor beta chain was found in a study of regulatory dendritic cells for organ transplantation. Across the whole study: On day 6, the dendritic cells were exposed to LPS.

Trimming took off 2 bases at V and 4 bases at J, with 8 bases between the two ends. CDR3 length: 13 amino acids. Germline CDR1 is SGHTA and CDR2 is FQGTGA. Whole-study findings and limits: Memory CD8+ T cells were the most oligoclonal; naive cells were highly diverse. Memory CD8+ clonal expansion seemed more limited with regulatory than mature dendritic cells.

Data came from immunoSEQ multiplex PCR; TCRdb stores just in-frame clones and leaves some out. The top ten clones hold nearly 0.45% of a sample with 11,000 or so clones, 89% of them seen once. Remarks on this clone: Its matching antigen is unknown.

Allogeneic regulatory or mature dendritic cells were co-cultured for 5 days with CFSE-labeled sorted T cells at 1:10. FACS sorted CD4+ or CD8+ T cells into CD45RA+ naive and CD45RO+ memory. The specimen was naive CD8+ T cells from blood cultured with dendritic cells. Stated subset: CD45RA+ naive T cells. The rearrangement uses TRBV7-3 and TRBJ2-5; TRBD2 might be the D (5 bases). This clonotype originated in a human donor in good health. DNA of the CDR3: TGTGCCAGCAGCTTAGGAGGTTCAGAGACCCAGTACTTC. Its translation: CASSLGGSETQYF. Supplemented by reference TRBV7-3 and TRBJ2-5, the full variable domain reads GAGVSQTPSNKVTEKGKYVELRCDPISGHTALYWYRQSLGQGPEFLIYFQGTGAADDSGLPNDRFFAVRPEGSVSTLKIQRTERGDSAVYLCASSLGGSETQYFGPGTRLLVL.